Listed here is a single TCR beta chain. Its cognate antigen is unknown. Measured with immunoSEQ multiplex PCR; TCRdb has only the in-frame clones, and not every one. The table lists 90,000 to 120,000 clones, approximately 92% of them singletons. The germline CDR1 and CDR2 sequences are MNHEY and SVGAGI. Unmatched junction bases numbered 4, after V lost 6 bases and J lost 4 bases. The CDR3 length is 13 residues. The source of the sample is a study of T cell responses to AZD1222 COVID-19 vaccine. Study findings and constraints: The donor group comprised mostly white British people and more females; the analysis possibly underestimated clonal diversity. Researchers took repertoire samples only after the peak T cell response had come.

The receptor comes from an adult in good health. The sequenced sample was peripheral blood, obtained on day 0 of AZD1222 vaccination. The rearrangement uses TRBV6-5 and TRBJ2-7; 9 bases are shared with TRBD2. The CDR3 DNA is TGTGCCAGCAGCAGGACTAGCGTTTACGAGCAGTACTTC. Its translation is CASSRTSVYEQYF.